This TCR beta chain stems from a study of blood T cell repertoires in COVID-19. Study-level background: Donors in the United States, Italy and Spain gave samples during acute or convalescent COVID-19. PBMCs, B-cell-depleted T cells, or T cells were the source of the cDNA or gDNA that made up the material.

The V and J ends lost 0 bases and 3 bases, in that order; junction bases with no gene match: 8. The CDR3 length is 16 residues. Germline V gene data show CDR1 as SGHNT and CDR2 as YYREEE (reference sequence). Profiling relied on immunoSEQ multiplex PCR, and the TCRdb table lists in-frame clones only, not all of them. The table shows under 250,000 clones, with 75% to 85% occurring only once. The receptor comes from a human donor in a cohort sampled during active COVID-19. The source material was peripheral blood. The chain combines TRBV5-4 with TRBJ1-2, with 7 bases that match TRBD1. The CDR3: CASSLAEGALDYGYTF. Here the CDR3 DNA reads TGTGCCAGCAGCTTGGCCGAGGGGGCGCTGGACTATGGCTACACCTTC.